This T cell receptor (beta chain) was identified during a study of Graves' ophthalmopathy and Graves' hyperthyroidism. Study information: Stable hyperthyroidism denotes an absence of ophthalmopathy throughout 18 months of follow-up. Study-wide results and caveats: Most expanded clonotypes in thyroid above 0.001 frequency also showed up in blood.

With respect to this clonotype: Its antigen is not known.

Hyperthyroidism patients, all newly diagnosed, had under 2 months' duration and ages of 18 to 65. Exclusion covered patients with other autoimmune diseases or uncontrolled infections (as well as pregnancy or lactation). Trimming took 7 bases from V and 4 from J; bases not matched to a gene: 6. The CDR3 is 14 residues long. CDR1 and CDR2 (germline): LNHDA, SQIVND (reference sequence). TCR beta CDR3 regions were amplified from RNA transcripts. Second-round multiplex PCR followed a first-round RT-PCR using HTBI primers. TCRdb re-called the multiplex PCR reads through MiXCR, storing one row per CDR3 protein. The top ten hold less than 4.5% of the sample, which has around 590,000 distinct CDR3 sequences, 35% to 40% seen once.

This receptor was obtained from an adult man with Graves' hyperthyroidism. What was sequenced was peripheral blood or thyroid tissue (not recorded which). This sequence joins TRBV19 and TRBJ1-3; 8 bases fit TRBD1. In DNA, the CDR3 is TGTGCCAGTACCCGGGGGACAGGCGGAAACACCATATATTTT. This gives the protein CASTRGTGGNTIYF.